The 23 T cell receptor beta chains below were found in one sample sequenced in a study of CD8+ T cells in alopecia areata. Extraction of RNA preceded its reverse transcription into cDNA, which served as the sequencing template. Repertoires were generated with immunoSEQ multiplex PCR, while TCRdb's copy carries only in-frame clones and drops some. The repertoire includes 170,000 or so clones, roughly 62% of them detected once, and over 9.5% sits in the top ten. Stated treatment: oral pan-JAK inhibitor, 5-10 mg twice daily. This specimen was CD8+ T cells sorted from blood, taken at week 24, from a patient treated with tofacitinib. The receptors come from a human donor with alopecia areata.

This chain links TRBV7-9 with TRBJ1-6; D gene uncertain. Trimming pared 8 bases from V and 10 bases from J, leaving 12 bases between. The CDR3 is 12 amino acids. The germline CDR1 and CDR2 sequences are SEHNR and FQNEAQ (reference sequence). The CDR3 region has the DNA TGTGCCAGCGGCGGGGTACGATCACCCCTCCACTTT. It yields the protein CASGGVRSPLHF.

Turning to this clone: At one end, the junction sequence differs from germline, possibly due to a read error. The chain links TRBV5-1 to TRBJ2-3; D possibly corresponds to TRBD2 (5 bases). The germline CDR1 and CDR2 sequences are SGHRS and YFSETQ. This CDR3 contains 15 residues. CDR3 loop: CASSLEVPSTDTQYF. The CDR3 DNA reads TGCGCCAGCAGTTTGGAGGTCCCTAGCACAGATACGCAGTATTTT.

The chain links TRBV30 to TRBJ2-7; TRBD1 matches 10 bases. The V gene end was trimmed by 4 bases and the J gene end by 4 bases; junction bases not matched to a gene: 16. The germline CDR1 and CDR2 sequences are GTSNPN and SVGIG (reference sequence). The CDR3 sequence is 17 residues long. The chain's CDR3 is CAWNVRPGQGTSYEQYF. The CDR3 region has the DNA TGTGCCTGGAATGTACGGCCGGGACAGGGGACCTCTTACGAGCAGTACTTC.

The CDR3 reads CATAADYSGLETQYF. The DNA for the CDR3 is TGTGCCACCGCCGCGGACTATTCCGGTTTGGAGACCCAGTACTTC. The chain combines TRBV15 with TRBJ2-5, with a weak D call TRBD2 (6 bases). From germline, CDR1 is LNHNV and CDR2 YYDKDF (reference sequence). Trimming took 8 bases from V and 5 from J, leaving 21 bases between them. The CDR3 contains 15 residues.

The chain couples TRBV9 to TRBJ1-5, with a tentative D call TRBD1 (5 bases). Germline V CDR1 and CDR2: SGDLS, YYNGEE. Trimming left V 3 bases short and J 7 bases short, with 14 bases between. The CDR3 is 14 amino acids. The CDR3 loop is CASSEALDKQPQHF. In DNA, the CDR3 is TGTGCCAGCAGCGAGGCGCTGGACAAACAGCCCCAGCATTTT. Using reference TRBV9 and TRBJ1-5 for the parts outside the CDR3, the full variable domain is DSGVTQTPKHLITATGQRVTLRCSPRSGDLSVYWYQQSLDQGLQFLIQYYNGEERAKGNILERFSAQQFPDLHSELNLSSLELGDSALYFCASSEALDKQPQHFGDGTRLSIL.

This clone was seen more than once but under ten times. This sequence joins TRBV7-9 and TRBJ2-7; possible D gene TRBD1, 5 bases. This CDR3 is 12 amino acids long. Per germline, CDR1 SEHNR and CDR2 FQNEAQ (reference sequence). Trimming shortened V by 5 bases and J by 6 bases, and 11 bases separated the two germline ends. DNA of the CDR3: TGTGCCAGCAGCATACAGGTTTCCGAGCAGTACTTC. This encodes CASSIQVSEQYF.

This clone appeared a single time. This chain connects TRBV4-1 to TRBJ1-2; the D is unclear. CDR3 size: 14 residues. CDR1 and CDR2 (germline): MGHRA, YSYEKL. V lost 0 bases to trimming and J lost 6 bases, with 11 bases between them. The CDR3 sequence is CASSQDSFVDGYTF. DNA of the CDR3: TGCGCCAGCAGCCAAGACAGCTTTGTGGATGGCTACACCTTC.

The V and J genes are TRBV2 and TRBJ2-1, with D tentatively TRBD2 (6 bases). CDR3 length: 12 residues. Per the germline V gene, CDR1 is SNHLY and CDR2 is FYNNEI. V was shortened by 2 bases and J by 8 bases, with 7 bases between the two germline ends. CDR3 residues: CASSERDYEQFF. In DNA, the CDR3 is TGTGCCAGCAGTGAAAGGGACTATGAGCAGTTCTTC.

The J gene is TRBJ2-1, the V gene TRBV29-1, with a weak D call TRBD2 (6 bases). Trimming shortened V by 1 base and J by 4 bases, and 11 bases separated the two germline ends. There are 14 residues in the CDR3. Germline-derived CDR1 and CDR2 are SQVTM and ANQGSEA. The DNA of the CDR3 is TGCAGCGTTGAAGGGGTAGCGGTTTACAATGAGCAGTTCTTC. It translates to CSVEGVAVYNEQFF.

The CDR3 DNA sequence: TGTGCCAGCAGTTTATCGACAGGGCCATCCTACGAGCAGTACTTC. It codes for CASSLSTGPSYEQYF. The chain joins TRBV27 to TRBJ2-7; 7 nucleotides agree with TRBD1. This CDR3 comprises 15 residues. Trimming cost V 0 bases and J 1 base; bases outside gene matches: 3. CDR1 MNHEY and CDR2 SMNVEV come from the germline V gene (reference sequence).

V usage is TRBV30 and J usage is TRBJ1-5; no clear D. Per germline, CDR1 GTSNPN and CDR2 SVGIG (reference sequence). The CDR3 is 15 amino acids. V gave up 6 bases and J gave up 2 bases, with 17 bases separating them. CDR3 residues: CACTSGAVGNQPQHF. The CDR3 DNA sequence: TGTGCCTGCACGTCCGGAGCCGTGGGCAATCAGCCCCAGCATTTT.

The rearrangement links TRBV6-5 to TRBJ2-3, with D tentatively TRBD1 or TRBD2 (6 bases each). The ends were cut back, 0 bases at V and 3 bases at J, with 10 bases in the middle. The germline V gene encodes CDR1 MNHEY and CDR2 SVGAGI. The CDR3 consists of 15 residues. Written as DNA, the CDR3 is TGTGCCAGCAGTTACTCACGGGGGCCTACAGATACGCAGTATTTT. Translation: CASSYSRGPTDTQYF.

The chain couples TRBV18 to TRBJ2-7, with TRBD2 matching 10 bases. This CDR3 spans 14 amino acids. Germline lookup yields CDR1 KGHSH and CDR2 LQKENI. V dropped 1 base and J dropped 3; count of bases not matched to a gene: 0. CDR3 amino acids: CASSPLAGGYEQYF. The CDR3, as DNA: TGTGCCAGCTCACCACTAGCGGGGGGCTACGAGCAGTACTTC.

The gene calls are TRBV7-2 and TRBJ1-5, with D uncertain. The germline gives CDR1 SGHTA, CDR2 FQGNSA. The CDR3 is 15 residues long. Trimming stripped 3 bases from V and 7 bases from J, with 16 bases between. CDR3 DNA sequence: TGTGCCAGCAGCTTTGGAGGGAGTTCTCGACAGCCCCAGCATTTT. Protein sequence: CASSFGGSSRQPQHF.

The chain is built from TRBV23-1 and TRBJ1-5, with D perhaps TRBD1 (6 bases). TRBV23-1 is flagged as an ORF with uncertain function. Trimming cost V 0 bases and J 0 bases, with 12 bases left between them. The CDR3 sequence is 17 residues long. The CDR3 here is CASSQSPRGDSNQPQHF. The CDR3 nucleotides are TGCGCCAGCAGTCAATCCCCTAGGGGGGATAGCAATCAGCCCCAGCATTTT.

There are a few counts of this clone. This chain uses TRBV5-5 with TRBJ1-6; TRBD1 agrees at 7 bases. From germline, CDR1 is SGHKS and CDR2 YYEKEE (reference sequence). This CDR3 region has 12 residues. The ends lost 4 bases at V and 11 bases at J; junction bases unmatched: 3. CDR3 DNA: TGTGCCAGCAGCCTGACAGGGCCACCCCTCCACTTT. It translates to CASSLTGPPLHF.

The V call is TRBV4-2, the J call TRBJ2-5; D is unresolved. This CDR3 region has 13 residues. The ends were cut back, 1 base at V and 5 bases at J, with 8 bases in the middle. Germline values: CDR1 LGHNA, CDR2 YNFKEQ. CDR3 coding DNA: TGTGCCAGCAGCCAAGTCCTCCAGGAGACCCAGTACTTC. Translation gives CASSQVLQETQYF.

This clone showed up just a few times. This rearrangement joins TRBV27 to TRBJ2-7; D is ambiguous. The CDR3 is 13 residues long. V was pared by 2 bases and J by 6 bases, with 11 bases between. CDR1 MNHEY and CDR2 SMNVEV come from the germline V gene (reference sequence). CDR3 sequence (DNA): TGTGCCAGCAGTTTAAATTCCATAGCCGAGCAGTACTTC. It is translated as CASSLNSIAEQYF.

This clone was picked up one time. The genes are TRBV29-1 and TRBJ1-2, with D perhaps matching TRBD1 (6 bases). Trimming took 1 base from V and 6 from J, leaving 12 bases between them. In germline, CDR1 is SQVTM, CDR2 ANQGSEA. The length of the CDR3 is 13 residues. CDR3 region: CSVEAETGNGYTF. The DNA of the CDR3 is TGCAGCGTTGAAGCCGAAACAGGGAATGGCTACACCTTC.

This clone was picked up a small number of times. The chain is built from TRBV7-9 and TRBJ2-5, with D hard to call. The CDR3 has 13 amino acids. The V gene lost 3 bases and the J gene lost 1 base, with 6 bases spanning the gap. Germline values: CDR1 SEHNR, CDR2 FQNEAQ (reference sequence). Here the CDR3 DNA reads TGTGCCAGCAGCTTTTTTTCCCAAGAGACCCAGTACTTC. Translated, it gives CASSFFSQETQYF. The entire variable domain, with the rest obtained from reference TRBV7-9 and TRBJ2-5, is as follows: DTGVSQNPRHKITKRGQNVTFRCDPISEHNRLYWYRQTLGQGPEFLTYFQNEAQLEKSRLLSDRFSAERPKGSFSTLEIQRTEQGDSAMYLCASSFFSQETQYFGPGTRLLVL.

This clone has more than one count but fewer than ten. The V call is TRBV7-2, the J call TRBJ1-2; D is uncertain. Trimming pared 8 bases from V and 8 bases from J, leaving 18 bases between. The CDR3 runs to 13 residues. CDR1 is SGHTA, CDR2 FQGNSA, per germline. This CDR3 is CASPRAGWNGYTF. As DNA, the CDR3 is TGTGCCAGCCCTAGGGCGGGGTGGAACGGCTACACCTTC.

The rearrangement links TRBV30 to TRBJ2-3, with no clear D. With 5 bases removed from V and 4 bases from J, the gap between germline ends came to 7 bases. Germline CDR1 GTSNPN, CDR2 SVGIG (reference sequence). There are 11 residues in the CDR3. For the CDR3, the DNA is TGTGCCTGGGAGAATCCAGATACGCAGTATTTT. This encodes CAWENPDTQYF.

The chain has TRBV27 and TRBJ1-2; D remains unclear. The CDR3 is 10 residues long. Trimming shortened V by 8 bases and J by 5 bases, and 6 bases separated the two germline ends. The germline CDR1 and CDR2 sequences are MNHEY and SMNVEV (reference sequence). DNA of the CDR3: TGTGCCAGCTTCACTTATGGCTACACCTTC. It is translated as CASFTYGYTF.